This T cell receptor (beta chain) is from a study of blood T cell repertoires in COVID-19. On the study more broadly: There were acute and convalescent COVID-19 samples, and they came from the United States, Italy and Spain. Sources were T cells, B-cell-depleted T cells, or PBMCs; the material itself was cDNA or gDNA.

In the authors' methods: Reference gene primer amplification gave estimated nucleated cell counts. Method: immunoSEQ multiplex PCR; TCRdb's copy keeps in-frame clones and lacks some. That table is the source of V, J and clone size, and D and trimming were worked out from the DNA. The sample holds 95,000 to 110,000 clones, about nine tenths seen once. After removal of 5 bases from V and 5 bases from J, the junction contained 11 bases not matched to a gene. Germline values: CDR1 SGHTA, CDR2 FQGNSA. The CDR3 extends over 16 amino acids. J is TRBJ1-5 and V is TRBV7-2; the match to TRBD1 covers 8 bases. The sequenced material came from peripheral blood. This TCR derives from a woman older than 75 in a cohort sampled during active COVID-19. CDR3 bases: TGTGCCAGCAGCCAGGGTCCGGGACAGGAGTATCAGCCCCAGCATTTT. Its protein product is CASSQGPGQEYQPQHF.